The 10 T cell receptor beta chains given below trace back to one sample, sequenced in a study of identical twins. TCRdb recomputed calls from the 5' RACE reads with MiXCR, one row per CDR3 protein. The sample yields a few hundred thousand distinct CDR3 sequences, approximately 8.7% seen once. The sample consisted of naive T cells sorted from blood. Source of these receptors: a woman between 45 and 65 years old in good health.

This clonotype was detected only a few times. The chain couples TRBV9 to TRBJ1-5; D gene unclear. The CDR3 consists of 13 residues. Germline V lookup: CDR1 SGDLS, CDR2 YYNGEE. Trimming took off 4 bases at V and 1 base at J, with 6 bases between the two ends. DNA for the CDR3: TGTGCCAGCAGCATCGCGAGCAATCAGCCCCAGCATTTT. It is translated as CASSIASNQPQHF.

The V call is TRBV3-1, the J call TRBJ2-7, with TRBD2 identical over 9 bases. The trim removed 4 bases at V and 6 bases at J, leaving 13 bases unmatched. The CDR3 has 16 amino acids. Germline-derived CDR1 and CDR2 are LGHDT and YNNKEL (reference sequence). This CDR3 reads CASSLHSGRTASEQYF. CDR3 coding DNA: TGTGCCAGCAGCCTACACAGCGGGAGGACCGCTAGCGAGCAGTACTTC.

This clonotype was found a few times. This chain joins TRBV29-1 and TRBJ1-6; weak D call: TRBD1 (6 bases). Germline V gene sequence: CDR1 SQVTM, CDR2 ANQGSEA. V was cut by 7 bases and J by 5 bases, with 9 bases left in between. The CDR3 runs 12 residues. CDR3 bases: TGCAGCGCAGGGGATAATAATTCACCCCTCCACTTT. It encodes CSAGDNNSPLHF.

This clonotype was detected only a few times. The chain joins TRBV29-1 to TRBJ2-2, with 7 bases fitting TRBD1. Germline loops: CDR1 SQVTM, CDR2 ANQGSEA. J lost 4 bases, V lost 5 bases, and 7 bases had no gene match. The CDR3 has 14 residues. The CDR3 loop is CSVSGQASTGELFF. The CDR3 bases are TGCAGCGTTTCCGGACAGGCCTCCACCGGGGAGCTGTTTTTT.

The chain uses TRBV29-1 and TRBJ1-6, with 9 bases fitting TRBD1. J lost 8 bases, V lost 5 bases, and 4 bases had no gene match. Germline V gene lookup returns CDR1 SQVTM and CDR2 ANQGSEA. This CDR3 contains 13 residues. The CDR3 reads CSVLTGGDSPLHF. The CDR3 DNA sequence: TGCAGCGTTCTGACAGGGGGGGATTCACCCCTCCACTTT.

This clonotype was counted only a few times. The V gene is TRBV29-1, the J gene TRBJ1-4, with unresolved D. V shed 1 base and J shed 8 bases, with 8 bases lying between them. The CDR3 runs to 12 residues. From germline, CDR1 is SQVTM and CDR2 ANQGSEA. The CDR3 sequence: CSVEARQEKLFF. CDR3 DNA sequence: TGCAGCGTTGAAGCTAGGCAAGAAAAACTGTTTTTT.

The chain couples TRBV6-5 to TRBJ2-7, with D possibly being TRBD2 (5 bases). The V end lost 5 bases, the J end lost 0 bases, and 17 bases lay between the germline ends. Germline loops: CDR1 MNHEY, CDR2 SVGAGI. The CDR3 covers 16 residues. In DNA, the CDR3 is TGTGCCAGCAGTCTCGGGGTTGGTCTTTTCTCCTACGAGCAGTACTTC. Translating it yields CASSLGVGLFSYEQYF.

This clonotype was recorded at least ten times. V and J are TRBV5-1 and TRBJ2-1; D call uncertain. The germline V gene has CDR1 SGHRS and CDR2 YFSETQ. CDR3 length: 12 amino acids. V shed 5 bases and J shed 6 bases, with 9 bases lying between them. In nucleotides, the CDR3 is TGCGCCAGCAGGGATGGGCCCAATGAGCAGTTCTTC. Translating it yields CASRDGPNEQFF.

This clonotype was counted at least ten times. The chain employs TRBV29-1 and TRBJ2-5; tentative D call: TRBD2 (6 bases). In germline, CDR1 is SQVTM, CDR2 ANQGSEA. This CDR3 has 13 residues. Trimming cost V 1 base and J 5 bases, with 11 bases left between them. The CDR3 bases are TGCAGCGTTGAAGGAGGAGGGGTTGAGACCCAGTACTTC. It specifies CSVEGGGVETQYF.

In this sample, this clonotype turned up a few times. The V gene is TRBV9, the J gene TRBJ2-6; D may correspond to TRBD1 or TRBD2 (5 bases each). CDR3 size: 16 residues. Germline lookup yields CDR1 SGDLS and CDR2 YYNGEE. Trimming took 2 bases from V and 2 from J, leaving 11 bases between them. The CDR3 bases are TGTGCCAGCAGCGTGGGTGGGACCCCTGGGGCCAACGTCCTGACTTTC. It translates to CASSVGGTPGANVLTF.